This T cell receptor beta chain appears in the sequencing data of a study of technical replicates of blood from a few donors listed by TCRdb under 2017. As regards this clone: The target of this receptor is not known. The input lacks base qualities; no much larger clone sits a single base away.

Libraries were built with the immunoSEQ multiplex PCR assay. TCRdb took this table from immuneACCESS and kept in-frame rearrangements with V and J called. Such tables lack part of the clones; where checked against another copy, unresolved V genes explain under half of the gap, and the rest is unexplained. The sample yields around 76,000 clones; about 96% were counted once. 0.22% of the sample is taken by the ten largest. Germline trimming amounts to 5 bases on V and 6 bases on J, with 8 as the count of junction bases outside the gene matches. From the cysteine up to the phenylalanine, the CDR3 has a length of 15 residues. Only the CDR3 DNA is retained, 45 bases long and in frame from the first base. CDR1 and CDR2 are drawn from the germline V gene (reference sequence): MNHEY, SMNVEV.

The sequence was collected from a human donor in good health. The sample comprised T cells isolated from PBMCs. The chain employs TRBV27 and TRBJ1-5; the central 9 bases match TRBD1. The CDR3 in this case is CASSTGQGFAQPQHF. The DNA sequence is TGTGCCAGCAGTACGGGACAGGGATTCGCTCAGCCCCAGCATTTT.